What follows are 14 T cell receptor beta chains derived from one specimen sequenced in a study of human T cells and chemical hapten exposure. The time point is: patch test 1, 2 weeks after DPC sensitization. Treatment given: therapeutic diphenylcyclopropenone sensitization with weekly scalp DPC. TCRdb processed the RACE reads anew with MiXCR; each CDR3 protein has one entry. The sample records 300,000 to 350,000 distinct CDR3 sequences, under 9% being singletons. Material: whole blood, obtained in connection with sensitization to the hapten diphenylcyclopropenone (DPC). The receptors were gathered from a woman younger than 35 with alopecia areata. Some clones in this sample may be carry-over from other donors' samples.

This clonotype occurred a few times. The CDR3 nucleotides read TGTGCCACCTCGGGAGGTAGCGGGAGTCAAGAGACCCAGTACTTC. As protein: CATSGGSGSQETQYF. The rearrangement joins TRBV2 to TRBJ2-5; 9 positions match TRBD2. The CDR3 is 15 residues long. The germline CDR1 and CDR2 sequences are SNHLY and FYNNEI. V lost 10 bases, J lost 2 bases, and 11 bases stayed unmatched.

V usage is TRBV29-1 and J usage is TRBJ1-1; D ambiguous. The CDR3 has 15 residues. Deletions cut 4 bases from V and 1 base from J, with 16 bases between. Germline values: CDR1 SQVTM, CDR2 ANQGSEA. CDR3 sequence reads: CSVGTALGGNTEAFF. The CDR3 bases are TGCAGCGTTGGGACCGCTCTGGGAGGGAACACTGAAGCTTTCTTT.

This chain joins TRBV25-1 and TRBJ1-2; 8 nucleotides match TRBD1. Looked up from germline, CDR1 is MGHDK and CDR2 is SYGVNS. The CDR3 consists of 17 residues. With 6 bases clipped from V and 0 bases from J, the junction kept 12 bases outside the gene matches. This chain's CDR3 is CASSGETGAIANYGYTF. In DNA form, the CDR3 reads TGTGCCAGCAGCGGGGAGACAGGGGCGATAGCTAACTATGGCTACACCTTC.

The chain has TRBV7-2 and TRBJ2-1; D gene uncertain. V lost 1 base and J lost 9, with 10 bases in between. The length of the CDR3 is 13 residues. Germline V gene lookup returns CDR1 SGHTA and CDR2 FQGNSA. CDR3: CASSLVTPSEQFF. The CDR3 DNA sequence: TGTGCCAGCAGCTTAGTAACCCCCAGTGAGCAGTTCTTC.

This clonotype was seen only a few times. The rearrangement links TRBV11-2 to TRBJ2-5; TRBD1 is a possible D gene (6 bases). This CDR3 region has 13 residues. V was trimmed by 6 bases and J by 5 bases, leaving 13 bases between them. In germline, CDR1 is SGHAT, CDR2 FQNNGV. The CDR3 loop reads CASRAGRGETQYF. CDR3 nucleotide sequence: TGTGCCAGCAGGGCCGGCAGGGGTGAGACCCAGTACTTC.

This clonotype was seen more than once but under ten times. The V and J genes are TRBV14 and TRBJ2-3; no clear D. The CDR3 totals 15 residues. Trimming cost V 3 bases and J 5 bases, with 15 bases left between them. CDR1 and CDR2 from the germline V gene are SGHDN and FVKESK. The CDR3: CASSHLWARRDTQYF. In nucleotides, the CDR3 is TGTGCCAGCAGCCACCTGTGGGCGCGGCGAGATACGCAGTATTTT.

This clonotype has only a few counts. The chain is built from TRBV29-1 and TRBJ2-2, with D possibly matching TRBD1 (5 bases). Trimming took 3 bases from V and 8 from J, leaving 19 bases between them. Germline loops: CDR1 SQVTM, CDR2 ANQGSEA. The CDR3 contains 15 residues. CDR3 DNA sequence: TGCAGCGTTGAGTCTCGGCAGGGTTTTGGTGGGGAGCTGTTTTTT. Translated: CSVESRQGFGGELFF.

A few counts support this clonotype. For the CDR3, the DNA is TGCAGTGCCCTAGGTCCCGGACAGGGGGCCTACGAGCAGTACTTC. It translates to CSALGPGQGAYEQYF. The V call is TRBV20-1, the J call TRBJ2-7; 10 positions match TRBD1. The germline CDR1 and CDR2 sequences are DFQATT and SNEGSKA (reference sequence). Trimming at V came to 6 bases and at J to 2 bases, leaving 10 bases not matched to a gene. This CDR3 is built from 15 residues.

Only a few counts were recorded for this clonotype. This CDR3 is CASSQEGGDGYTF. As DNA, the CDR3 is TGTGCCAGCAGCCAGGAGGGAGGAGACGGCTACACCTTC. The V call is TRBV4-2, the J call TRBJ1-2; D gene unclear. CDR1 is LGHNA, CDR2 YNFKEQ, per germline. Trimming cost V 3 bases and J 8 bases, with 13 bases left between them. The CDR3 contains 13 residues.

This clonotype has a handful of counts. The chain couples TRBV7-9 to TRBJ1-1; a weak D match, TRBD1 (5 bases). V lost 5 bases and J 4 bases, leaving 11 bases between the germline ends. The CDR3 consists of 13 residues. Looked up from germline, CDR1 is SEHNR and CDR2 is FQNEAQ (reference sequence). In DNA form, the CDR3 reads TGTGCCAGCAGCCCCCCGGGGGTCACTGAAGCTTTCTTT. It specifies CASSPPGVTEAFF. The entire variable domain, with the rest obtained from reference TRBV7-9 and TRBJ1-1, is as follows: DTGVSQNPRHKITKRGQNVTFRCDPISEHNRLYWYRQTLGQGPEFLTYFQNEAQLEKSRLLSDRFSAERPKGSFSTLEIQRTEQGDSAMYLCASSPPGVTEAFFGQGTRLTVV.

The chain uses TRBV20-1 and TRBJ1-1; the match to TRBD1 covers 8 bases. J was trimmed by 0 bases and V by 4 bases; bases with no gene match: 19. The germline V gene encodes CDR1 DFQATT and CDR2 SNEGSKA (reference sequence). The CDR3 has 19 residues. CDR3 bases: TGCAGTGCTATTAACAGGGGGGCCTTTGTAATCTCCATGAACACTGAAGCTTTCTTT. Its translation: CSAINRGAFVISMNTEAFF.

Only a few counts were recorded for this clonotype. V gene TRBV20-1 combines with J gene TRBJ1-1; D is unresolved. This CDR3 has 14 residues. The V gene's germline CDR1 is DFQATT and CDR2 SNEGSKA (reference sequence). Trimming took off 0 bases at V and 2 bases at J, with 10 bases between the two ends. The CDR3 sequence: CSARELESNTEAFF. The DNA for the CDR3 is TGCAGTGCTAGAGAATTGGAGAGTAACACTGAAGCTTTCTTT.

This clonotype has just a few counts. This chain uses TRBV4-3 with TRBJ2-7; D is perhaps TRBD1 or TRBD2 (5 bases each). Germline V gives CDR1 LGHNA, CDR2 YSLEER. CDR3 length: 16 amino acids. Trimming stripped 0 bases from V and 2 bases from J, with 14 bases between. CDR3 amino acids: CASSQDREGPTYEQYF. The CDR3, as DNA: TGCGCCAGCAGCCAAGATCGCGAGGGACCCACCTACGAGCAGTACTTC.

This clonotype showed up just a few times. The chain combines TRBV4-1 with TRBJ2-1, with TRBD2 matching over 11 bases. This CDR3 contains 14 residues. Germline loops: CDR1 MGHRA, CDR2 YSYEKL. CDR3 sequence: CATSGGPLGNEQFF. The CDR3 nucleotides are TGCGCTACTAGCGGGGGCCCTTTGGGCAATGAGCAGTTCTTC.